Listed here are 22 T cell receptor beta chains from one sample, sequenced in a study of early T cells in non-severe SARS-CoV-2 infection. TCRdb processed the 5' RACE reads anew with MiXCR; each CDR3 protein has one entry. The profile covers 15,000 to 25,000 distinct CDR3 sequences, with roughly 4.4% appearing a single time and around 7.3% taken by the ten largest. The specimen sequenced was whole blood. Receptors were obtained from an adult who was a healthcare worker with PCR-confirmed SARS-CoV-2 infection or an uninfected control (not recorded which).

This clonotype showed up many times. This chain joins TRBV7-9 and TRBJ1-1, with a possible D match to TRBD1 (5 bases). Trimming removed 2 bases at V and 3 bases at J, with 13 bases between. The CDR3 covers 15 residues. CDR1 and CDR2 from the germline V gene are SEHNR and FQNEAQ (reference sequence). The CDR3 is CASSLRGSDDTEAFF. CDR3 sequence (DNA): TGTGCCAGCAGCTTAAGGGGCTCGGATGACACTGAAGCTTTCTTT.

This clonotype was detected ten times or more. The rearrangement joins TRBV27 to TRBJ2-1; 10 bases are shared with TRBD2. Germline CDR1 reads MNHEY; CDR2 reads SMNVEV (reference sequence). V shed 6 bases and J 8 bases; nucleotides not matched to a gene: 7. This CDR3 has 14 residues. The DNA of the CDR3 is TGTGCCAGCAGGTGGGCTAGCGGGGGCGATGAGCAGTTCTTC. Residues: CASRWASGGDEQFF.

This clonotype has at least ten counts. This rearrangement joins TRBV4-2 to TRBJ2-5; 9 positions agree with TRBD1. Germline V gene lookup returns CDR1 LGHNA and CDR2 YNFKEQ. J was trimmed by 4 bases and V by 1 base; bases with no gene match: 7. The CDR3 extends over 16 amino acids. This chain's CDR3 is CASSQAVTGGLETQYF. CDR3 in DNA: TGTGCCAGCAGCCAAGCTGTGACAGGGGGTTTAGAGACCCAGTACTTC.

A few counts support this clonotype. The rearrangement joins TRBV9 to TRBJ2-7, with 9 bases lining up with TRBD1. Germline V gene data show CDR1 as SGDLS and CDR2 as YYNGEE. V was pared by 8 bases and J by 3 bases, with 15 bases of the junction left unmatched. This CDR3 has 16 amino acids. The CDR3 spells CASTPNTGGDSYEQYF. In DNA form, the CDR3 reads TGTGCCAGTACTCCAAATACAGGGGGCGATAGCTACGAGCAGTACTTC.

This clonotype was seen at least ten times. V is TRBV18 and J is TRBJ1-4, with a weak D call TRBD1 (6 bases). Trimming shortened V by 6 bases and J by 4 bases, and 15 bases separated the two germline ends. CDR3 size: 15 residues. Per germline, CDR1 KGHSH and CDR2 LQKENI. The CDR3 region is CASSEQGTINEKLFF. The DNA for the CDR3 is TGTGCCAGCTCCGAGCAGGGGACGATTAATGAAAAACTGTTTTTT. The full variable domain, in which reference TRBV18 and TRBJ1-4 provide the parts outside the CDR3, is NAGVMQNPRHLVRRRGQEARLRCSPMKGHSHVYWYRQLPEEGLKFMVYLQKENIIDESGMPKERFSAEFPKEGPSILRIQQVVRGDSAAYFCASSEQGTINEKLFFGSGTQLSVL.

This clonotype was detected a few times. J is TRBJ2-2 and V is TRBV7-6; D is possibly TRBD2 (6 bases). This CDR3 is 15 amino acids long. V dropped 2 bases and J dropped 7 bases, with 14 bases sitting between them. The germline V gene has CDR1 SGHVS and CDR2 FNYEAQ. CDR3 region: CASSLFGGRNGELFF. In DNA form, the CDR3 reads TGTGCCAGCAGCTTATTCGGAGGGAGGAACGGGGAGCTGTTTTTT.

The table lists this clonotype with many counts. The chain recombines TRBV6-1 with TRBJ2-5, with 11 bases fitting TRBD1. With 6 bases clipped from V and 4 bases from J, the junction kept 7 bases outside the gene matches. Germline CDR1 and CDR2: MNHNS and SASEGT. The CDR3 is 15 residues long. CDR3 in amino acids: CASRDRGLAVETQYF. The CDR3 bases are TGTGCCAGCAGGGACAGGGGGCTTGCGGTAGAGACCCAGTACTTC.

This clonotype was seen many times. The rearrangement links TRBV20-1 to TRBJ2-5; D possibly corresponds to TRBD2 (6 bases). Trimming removed 6 bases from V and 4 bases from J, with 18 bases in between. The germline gives CDR1 DFQATT, CDR2 SNEGSKA (reference sequence). The CDR3 loop spans 14 amino acids. CDR3 nucleotide sequence: TGCAGTGCGCAATCCGGGAGACCCCCAGAGACCCAGTACTTC. Its translation is CSAQSGRPPETQYF.

Many counts were recorded for this clonotype. This chain joins TRBV20-1 and TRBJ2-7; perhaps D is TRBD1 or TRBD2 (5 bases each). In germline, CDR1 is DFQATT, CDR2 SNEGSKA (reference sequence). This CDR3 comprises 14 residues. V lost 0 bases and J lost 5, with 14 bases in between. The CDR3: CSARDAARDHEQYF. The CDR3 DNA reads TGCAGTGCTAGAGATGCGGCCAGGGACCACGAGCAGTACTTC.

V is TRBV20-1 and J is TRBJ1-6; TRBD1 might be the D (5 bases). The germline V and J ends were trimmed by 0 bases and 7 bases, with 16 bases remaining between them. Germline CDR1 and CDR2: DFQATT and SNEGSKA (reference sequence). The length of the CDR3 is 16 residues. The CDR3 coding sequence is TGCAGTGCTAGAGATCCAGGGAAAAGTTGGAATTCACCCCTCCACTTT. It is translated as CSARDPGKSWNSPLHF.

This clonotype was seen repeatedly, ten times or more. The J gene is TRBJ1-2, the V gene TRBV12-3 or TRBV12-4, with 7 bases matching TRBD1. The length of the CDR3 is 15 residues. V trimming: 5 bases; J trimming: 8 bases; junction bases outside the gene matches: 14. The CDR3 here is CASSGTDRDRGGYTF. CDR3 DNA: TGTGCCAGCAGTGGGACCGACAGGGATCGCGGCGGCTACACCTTC.

This clonotype was picked up many times. V gene TRBV6-1 combines with J gene TRBJ1-1, with D possibly being TRBD1 (6 bases). Trimming stripped 2 bases from V and 10 bases from J, with 17 bases between. Germline-derived CDR1 and CDR2 are MNHNS and SASEGT. CDR3 length: 14 amino acids. The CDR3 nucleotides read TGTGCCAGCAGTGAAAGAACAGGGATTGGGGGAGCTTTCTTT. Protein product: CASSERTGIGGAFF.

This clonotype has ten or more counts. The gene calls are TRBV11-1 and TRBJ2-7; D gene ambiguous. CDR1 and CDR2 from the germline V gene are SGHAT and FQDESV (reference sequence). The CDR3 sequence is 17 residues long. With 2 bases removed from V and 2 bases from J, the gap between germline ends came to 19 bases. Here the CDR3 DNA reads TGTGCCAGCAGCTTACTCAATCAAGTAGGGTTGCCCTACGAGCAGTACTTC. This gives the protein CASSLLNQVGLPYEQYF. The entire variable domain, with the rest obtained from reference TRBV11-1 and TRBJ2-7, is as follows: EAEVAQSPRYKITEKSQAVAFWCDPISGHATLYWYRQILGQGPELLVQFQDESVVDDSQLPKDRFSAERLKGVDSTLKIQPAELGDSAMYLCASSLLNQVGLPYEQYFGPGTRLTVT.

This clonotype was seen only a few times. V gene TRBV7-6 combines with J gene TRBJ2-7; D not certain. The CDR3 consists of 13 residues. CDR1 and CDR2 from the germline V gene are SGHVS and FNYEAQ. V was trimmed by 5 bases and J by 6 bases, leaving 14 bases between them. CDR3 loop: CASSRETRREQYF. In nucleotides, the CDR3 is TGTGCCAGCAGCCGCGAAACGCGGCGCGAGCAGTACTTC.

Only a few counts were recorded for this clonotype. CDR3 sequence reads: CASSQDGLREETQYF. In DNA form, the CDR3 reads TGCGCCAGCAGTCAAGACGGATTACGAGAAGAGACCCAGTACTTC. The rearrangement links TRBV5-1 to TRBJ2-5; D gene uncertain. In germline, CDR1 is SGHRS, CDR2 YFSETQ. With 5 bases removed from V and 3 bases from J, the gap between germline ends came to 17 bases. There are 15 residues in the CDR3.

This clonotype was counted at least ten times. Mismatch with germline at one junction end may stem from a read error. The chain has TRBV2 and TRBJ2-7; D remains ambiguous. CDR3 length: 10 amino acids. CDR1 is SNHLY, CDR2 FYNNEI, per germline. The CDR3 DNA follows: TGTGCCAGCACCCGAGGAGTTGCAAACTTC. Residues: CASTRGVANF.

This clonotype came up many times. The chain recombines TRBV24-1 with TRBJ1-2; D is ambiguous. The CDR3 runs to 12 residues. Germline assignment: CDR1 KGHDR and CDR2 SFDVKD. The germline V and J ends were trimmed by 10 bases and 3 bases, with 11 bases remaining between them. The CDR3: CATDNLHYGYTF. CDR3 in DNA: TGTGCCACAGATAATCTTCACTATGGCTACACCTTC.

The rearrangement uses TRBV12-3 or TRBV12-4 and TRBJ2-7, with no clear D. V dropped 3 bases and J dropped 4 bases, with 10 bases sitting between them. The CDR3 loop spans 13 amino acids. CDR3 in DNA: TGTGCCAGCAGTTTTAATCTCGGGTACGAGCAGTACTTC. This encodes CASSFNLGYEQYF.

This clonotype showed up many times. This sequence joins TRBV20-1 and TRBJ2-3, with D tentatively TRBD1 or TRBD2 (7 bases each). This CDR3 contains 15 residues. The V gene lost 5 bases and the J gene lost 3 bases, with 18 bases spanning the gap. Germline loops: CDR1 DFQATT, CDR2 SNEGSKA (reference sequence). The CDR3 spells CSAAHGEGATDTQYF. As DNA, the CDR3 is TGCAGTGCTGCACACGGGGAGGGGGCGACAGATACGCAGTATTTT.

The chain carries TRBV20-1 and TRBJ2-3; D is perhaps TRBD2 (7 bases). This CDR3 is 13 amino acids long. V was shortened by 6 bases and J by 11 bases, with 21 bases between the two germline ends. Germline V gene sequence: CDR1 DFQATT, CDR2 SNEGSKA (reference sequence). The CDR3 region has the DNA TGCAGTGCCCCGTGGGGGGGCCGGGAGGTGCAGTATTTT. Protein product: CSAPWGGREVQYF.

This clonotype was seen at least ten times. The chain uses TRBV5-1 and TRBJ2-7, with D possibly TRBD2 on 5 matching bases. Germline V CDR1 and CDR2: SGHRS, YFSETQ. This CDR3 comprises 14 residues. V lost 9 bases, J lost 2 bases, and 18 bases lay in between. CDR3 protein: CATSRDSGPYEQYF. The CDR3 DNA reads as TGCGCCACCTCCCGGGATTCGGGCCCCTACGAGCAGTACTTC.

Many counts were recorded for this clonotype. The chain carries TRBV4-3 and TRBJ2-1, with TRBD1 matching over 8 bases. V lost 1 base to trimming and J lost 8 bases; unmatched junction nucleotides: 4. Germline V CDR1 and CDR2: LGHNA, YSLEER. The CDR3 runs 14 residues. CDR3 sequence reads: CASSQGTGRHEQFF. CDR3 DNA sequence: TGCGCCAGCAGCCAAGGGACAGGGCGACATGAGCAGTTCTTC.